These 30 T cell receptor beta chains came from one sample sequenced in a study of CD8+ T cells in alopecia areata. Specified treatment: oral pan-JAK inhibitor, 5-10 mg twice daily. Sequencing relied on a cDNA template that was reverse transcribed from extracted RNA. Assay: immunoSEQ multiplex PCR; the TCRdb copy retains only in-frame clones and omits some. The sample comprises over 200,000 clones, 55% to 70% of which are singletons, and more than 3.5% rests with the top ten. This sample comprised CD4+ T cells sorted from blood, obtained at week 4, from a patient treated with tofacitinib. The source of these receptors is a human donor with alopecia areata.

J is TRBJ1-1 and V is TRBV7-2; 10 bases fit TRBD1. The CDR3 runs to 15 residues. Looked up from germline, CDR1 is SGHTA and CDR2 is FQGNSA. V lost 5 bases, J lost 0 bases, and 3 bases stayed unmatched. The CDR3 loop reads CASSPDRGMNTEAFF. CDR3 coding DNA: TGTGCCAGCAGCCCGGACAGGGGGATGAACACTGAAGCTTTCTTT.

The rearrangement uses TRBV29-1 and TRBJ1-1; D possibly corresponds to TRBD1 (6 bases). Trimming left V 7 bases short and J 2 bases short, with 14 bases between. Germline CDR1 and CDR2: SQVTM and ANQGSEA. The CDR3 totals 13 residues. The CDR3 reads CSGTRGQNTEAFF. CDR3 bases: TGCAGCGGAACCAGGGGACAAAACACTGAAGCTTTCTTT.

This CDR3 reads CATSRDGLTEAFF. The CDR3 DNA reads as TGTGCCACCAGCAGAGATGGGCTGACTGAAGCTTTCTTT. This rearrangement joins TRBV15 to TRBJ1-1; D remains ambiguous. Germline V CDR1 and CDR2: LNHNV, YYDKDF (reference sequence). V was cut by 0 bases and J by 5 bases, with 7 bases left in between. The CDR3 is made up of 13 amino acids. The variable domain in full, with the rest retrieved from reference TRBV15 and TRBJ1-1, is DAMVIQNPRYQVTQFGKPVTLSCSQTLNHNVMYWYQQKSSQAPKLLFHYYDKDFNNEADTPDNFQSRRPNTSFCFLDIRSPGLGDTAMYLCATSRDGLTEAFFGQGTRLTVV.

CDR3 residues: CSISGGYTGELFF. Here the CDR3 DNA reads TGCAGCATAAGCGGGGGCTACACCGGGGAGCTGTTTTTT. This rearrangement joins TRBV29-1 to TRBJ2-2; 8 bases match TRBD2. This CDR3 has 13 residues. After removal of 8 bases from V and 3 bases from J, the junction contained 5 bases not matched to a gene. CDR1 is SQVTM, CDR2 ANQGSEA, per germline.

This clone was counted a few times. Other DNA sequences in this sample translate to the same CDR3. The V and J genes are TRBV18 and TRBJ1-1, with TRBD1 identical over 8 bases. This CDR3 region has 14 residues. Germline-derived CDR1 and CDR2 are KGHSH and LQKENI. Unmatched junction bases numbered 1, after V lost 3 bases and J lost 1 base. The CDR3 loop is CASSPGTGNTEAFF. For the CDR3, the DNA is TGTGCCAGCTCACCCGGGACAGGGAACACTGAAGCTTTCTTT. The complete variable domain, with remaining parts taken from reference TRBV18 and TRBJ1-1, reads NAGVMQNPRHLVRRRGQEARLRCSPMKGHSHVYWYRQLPEEGLKFMVYLQKENIIDESGMPKERFSAEFPKEGPSILRIQQVVRGDSAAYFCASSPGTGNTEAFFGQGTRLTVV.

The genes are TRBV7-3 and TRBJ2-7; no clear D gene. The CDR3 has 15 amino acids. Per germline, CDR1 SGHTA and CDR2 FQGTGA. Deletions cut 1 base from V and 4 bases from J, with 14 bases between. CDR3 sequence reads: CASSLSGEAGYEQYF. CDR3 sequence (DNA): TGTGCCAGCAGCTTAAGTGGAGAGGCTGGGTACGAGCAGTACTTC.

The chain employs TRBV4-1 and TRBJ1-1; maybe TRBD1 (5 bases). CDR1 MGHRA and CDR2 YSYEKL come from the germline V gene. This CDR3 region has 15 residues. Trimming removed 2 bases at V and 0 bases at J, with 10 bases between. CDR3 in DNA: TGCGCCAGCAGCCAACCTTCCAGGGTGAACACTGAAGCTTTCTTT. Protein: CASSQPSRVNTEAFF.

In DNA form, the CDR3 reads TGTGCCTGGAAAGGGACAACGAACACCGGGGAGCTGTTTTTT. Protein sequence: CAWKGTTNTGELFF. V and J are TRBV30 and TRBJ2-2; tentative D call: TRBD1 (6 bases). This CDR3 is 14 amino acids long. CDR1 is GTSNPN, CDR2 SVGIG, per germline (reference sequence). V dropped 4 bases and J dropped 0 bases, with 9 bases sitting between them.

CDR3 sequence (DNA): TGTGCCAGCAGCAAGAGTACCTACGAGCAGTACTTC. It codes for CASSKSTYEQYF. The chain is built from TRBV21-1 and TRBJ2-7; the D call TRBD2 from the table was never checked on the DNA. TRBV21-1 is designated a pseudogene. The CDR3 has 12 amino acids.

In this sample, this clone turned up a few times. Here the CDR3 reads CSVVGQGYEQYF. Here the CDR3 DNA reads TGCAGCGTTGTCGGACAGGGGTACGAGCAGTACTTC. This rearrangement joins TRBV29-1 to TRBJ2-7, with TRBD1 matching 9 bases. The CDR3 is made up of 12 amino acids. The J segment lost 4 bases and the V segment lost 4 bases, leaving 2 bases of the junction unmatched. CDR1 is SQVTM and CDR2 is ANQGSEA in the germline V gene.

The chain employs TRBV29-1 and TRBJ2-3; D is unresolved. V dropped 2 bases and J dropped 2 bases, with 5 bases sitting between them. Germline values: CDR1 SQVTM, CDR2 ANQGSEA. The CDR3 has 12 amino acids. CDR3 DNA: TGCAGCGTTGAAAGGGACACAGATACGCAGTATTTT. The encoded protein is CSVERDTDTQYF.

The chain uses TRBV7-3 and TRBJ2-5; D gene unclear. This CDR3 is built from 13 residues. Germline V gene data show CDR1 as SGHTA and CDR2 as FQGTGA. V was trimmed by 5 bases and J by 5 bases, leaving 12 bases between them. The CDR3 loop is CASSPLLGETQYF. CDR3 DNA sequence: TGTGCCAGCAGCCCCCTACTCGGGGAGACCCAGTACTTC.

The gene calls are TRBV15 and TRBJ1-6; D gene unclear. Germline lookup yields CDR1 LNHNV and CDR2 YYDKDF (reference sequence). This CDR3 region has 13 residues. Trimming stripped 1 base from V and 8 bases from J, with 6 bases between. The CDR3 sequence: CATSRVVDSPLHF. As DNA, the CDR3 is TGTGCCACCAGCAGAGTAGTAGATTCACCCCTCCACTTT.

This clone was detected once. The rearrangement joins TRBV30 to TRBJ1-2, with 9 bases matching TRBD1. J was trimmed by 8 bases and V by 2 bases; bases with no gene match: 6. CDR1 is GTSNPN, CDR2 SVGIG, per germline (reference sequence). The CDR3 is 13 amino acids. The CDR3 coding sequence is TGTGCCTGGAGTCCGGGACAGGGAGTGGGCTACACCTTC. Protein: CAWSPGQGVGYTF. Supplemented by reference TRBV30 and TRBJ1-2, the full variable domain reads SQTIHQWPATLVQPVGSPLSLECTVEGTSNPNLYWYRQAAGRGLQLLFYSVGIGQISSEVPQNLSASRPQDRQFILSSKKLLLSDSGFYLCAWSPGQGVGYTFGSGTRLTVV.

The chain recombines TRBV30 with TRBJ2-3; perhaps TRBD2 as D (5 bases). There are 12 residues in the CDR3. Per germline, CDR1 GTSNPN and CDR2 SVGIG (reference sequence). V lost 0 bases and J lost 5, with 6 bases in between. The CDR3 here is CAWSVRGDTQYF. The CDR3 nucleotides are TGTGCCTGGAGTGTACGGGGAGATACGCAGTATTTT.

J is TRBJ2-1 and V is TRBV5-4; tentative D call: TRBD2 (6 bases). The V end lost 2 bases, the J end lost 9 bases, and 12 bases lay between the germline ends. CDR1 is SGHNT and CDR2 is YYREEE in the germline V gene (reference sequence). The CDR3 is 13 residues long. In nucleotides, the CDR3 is TGTGCCAGCAGCTTTGGAGGGGCAGGTGAGCAGTTCTTC. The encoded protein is CASSFGGAGEQFF.

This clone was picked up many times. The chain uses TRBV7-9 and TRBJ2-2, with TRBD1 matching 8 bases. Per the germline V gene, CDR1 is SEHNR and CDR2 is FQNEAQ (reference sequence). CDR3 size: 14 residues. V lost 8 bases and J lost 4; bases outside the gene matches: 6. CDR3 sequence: CASRKDRATGELFF. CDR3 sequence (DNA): TGTGCCAGCCGAAAGGACAGGGCCACCGGGGAGCTGTTTTTT. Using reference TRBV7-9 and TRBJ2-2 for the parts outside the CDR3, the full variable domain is DTGVSQNPRHKITKRGQNVTFRCDPISEHNRLYWYRQTLGQGPEFLTYFQNEAQLEKSRLLSDRFSAERPKGSFSTLEIQRTEQGDSAMYLCASRKDRATGELFFGEGSRLTVL.

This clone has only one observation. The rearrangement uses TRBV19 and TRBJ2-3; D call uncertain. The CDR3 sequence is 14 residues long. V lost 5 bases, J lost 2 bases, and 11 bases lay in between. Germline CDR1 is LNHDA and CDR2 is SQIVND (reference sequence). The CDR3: CASSQQESTDTQYF. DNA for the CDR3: TGTGCCAGTAGTCAACAAGAATCCACAGATACGCAGTATTTT.

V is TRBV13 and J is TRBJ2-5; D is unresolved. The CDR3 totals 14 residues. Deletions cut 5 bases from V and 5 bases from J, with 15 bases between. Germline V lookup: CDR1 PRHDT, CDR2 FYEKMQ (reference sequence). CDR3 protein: CASSPALGWETQYF. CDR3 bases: TGTGCCAGCAGCCCCGCCCTCGGATGGGAGACCCAGTACTTC.

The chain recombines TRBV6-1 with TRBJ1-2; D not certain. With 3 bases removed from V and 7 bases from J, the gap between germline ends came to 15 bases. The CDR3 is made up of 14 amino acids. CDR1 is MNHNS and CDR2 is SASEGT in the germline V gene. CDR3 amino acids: CASSEAYWAIGYTF. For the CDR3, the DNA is TGTGCCAGCAGTGAGGCCTATTGGGCGATTGGCTACACCTTC.

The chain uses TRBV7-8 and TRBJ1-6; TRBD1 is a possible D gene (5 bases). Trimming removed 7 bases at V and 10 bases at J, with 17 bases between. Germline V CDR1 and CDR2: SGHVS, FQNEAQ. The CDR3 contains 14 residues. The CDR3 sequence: CASNLGDAGSPLHF. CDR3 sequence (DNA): TGTGCCAGCAACCTAGGGGACGCGGGGTCACCCCTCCACTTT.

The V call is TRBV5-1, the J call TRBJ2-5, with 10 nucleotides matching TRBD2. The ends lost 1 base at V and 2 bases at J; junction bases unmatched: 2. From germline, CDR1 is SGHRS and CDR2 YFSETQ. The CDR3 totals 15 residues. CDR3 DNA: TGCGCCAGCAGCTTGACTAGCGGGGAACAAGAGACCCAGTACTTC. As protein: CASSLTSGEQETQYF.

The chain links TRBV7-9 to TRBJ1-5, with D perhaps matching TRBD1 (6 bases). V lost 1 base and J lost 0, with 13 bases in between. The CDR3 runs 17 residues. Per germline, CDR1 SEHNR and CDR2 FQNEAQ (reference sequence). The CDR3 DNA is TGTGCCAGCAGCTTAGGGAGGGGGTCTTTTAGCAATCAGCCCCAGCATTTT. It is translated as CASSLGRGSFSNQPQHF. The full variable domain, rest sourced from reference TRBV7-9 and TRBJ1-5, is DTGVSQNPRHKITKRGQNVTFRCDPISEHNRLYWYRQTLGQGPEFLTYFQNEAQLEKSRLLSDRFSAERPKGSFSTLEIQRTEQGDSAMYLCASSLGRGSFSNQPQHFGDGTRLSIL.

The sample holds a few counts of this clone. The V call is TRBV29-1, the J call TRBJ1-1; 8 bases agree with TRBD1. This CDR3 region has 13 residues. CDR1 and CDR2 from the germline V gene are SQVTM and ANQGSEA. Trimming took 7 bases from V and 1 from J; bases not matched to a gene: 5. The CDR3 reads CSGRTGTNTEAFF. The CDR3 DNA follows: TGCAGCGGCCGGACAGGGACGAACACTGAAGCTTTCTTT.

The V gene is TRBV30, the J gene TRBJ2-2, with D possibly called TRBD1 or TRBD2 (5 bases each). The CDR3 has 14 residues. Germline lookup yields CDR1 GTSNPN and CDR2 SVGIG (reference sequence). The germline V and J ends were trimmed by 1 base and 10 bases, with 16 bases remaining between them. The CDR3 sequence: CAWSGPLSGPELFF. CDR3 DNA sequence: TGTGCCTGGAGTGGTCCATTATCGGGGCCGGAGCTGTTTTTT.

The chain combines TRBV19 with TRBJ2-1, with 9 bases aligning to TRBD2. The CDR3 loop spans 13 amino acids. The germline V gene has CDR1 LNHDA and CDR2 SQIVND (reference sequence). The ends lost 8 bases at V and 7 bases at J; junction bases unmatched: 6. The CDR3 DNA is TGTGCCAGTTCGCTAGCGGGGTTGAATGAGCAGTTCTTC. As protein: CASSLAGLNEQFF.

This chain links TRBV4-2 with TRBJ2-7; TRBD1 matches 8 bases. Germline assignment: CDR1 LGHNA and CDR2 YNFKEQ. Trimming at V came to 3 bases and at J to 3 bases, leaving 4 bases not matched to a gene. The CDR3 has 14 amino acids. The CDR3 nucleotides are TGTGCCAGCAGCCAGGATGGACAGGGCTACGAGCAGTACTTC. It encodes CASSQDGQGYEQYF.

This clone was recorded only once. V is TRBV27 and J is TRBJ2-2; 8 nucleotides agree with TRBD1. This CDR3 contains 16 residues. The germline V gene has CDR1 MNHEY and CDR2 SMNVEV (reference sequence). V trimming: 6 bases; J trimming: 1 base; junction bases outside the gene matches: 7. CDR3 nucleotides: TGTGCCAGCAGAGATCACAGGGGGAGGAACACCGGGGAGCTGTTTTTT. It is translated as CASRDHRGRNTGELFF.

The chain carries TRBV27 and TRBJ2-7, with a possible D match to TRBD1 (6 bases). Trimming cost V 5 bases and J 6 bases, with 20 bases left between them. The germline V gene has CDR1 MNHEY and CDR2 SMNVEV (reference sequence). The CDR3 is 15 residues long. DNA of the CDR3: TGTGCCAGCAGTCATCGAACAGGGAAAGGGACCGAGCAGTACTTC. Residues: CASSHRTGKGTEQYF.

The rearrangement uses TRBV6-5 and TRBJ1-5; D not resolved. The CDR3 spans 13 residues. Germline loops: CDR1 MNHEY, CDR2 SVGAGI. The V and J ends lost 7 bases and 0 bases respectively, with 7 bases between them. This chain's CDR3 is CASNGDSNQPQHF. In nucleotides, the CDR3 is TGTGCCAGCAACGGCGATAGCAATCAGCCCCAGCATTTT.